This entry lists 24 T cell receptor beta chains sequenced from one sample in a study of blood T cell repertoires in COVID-19. Clones were read by immunoSEQ multiplex PCR, and TCRdb kept only the in-frame ones, dropping some. The sample gives a few hundred thousand clones, about 89% of which show up once; approximately 9.8% is in the top ten. The specimen sequenced was peripheral blood. These receptors all stem from a man aged 35 to 55 who had recovered from COVID-19.

The V call is TRBV7-9, the J call TRBJ2-1; 8 bases line up with TRBD2. The trim removed 3 bases at V and 3 bases at J, leaving 7 bases unmatched. CDR1 and CDR2 (germline): SEHNR, FQNEAQ (reference sequence). The CDR3 sequence is 16 residues long. The CDR3: CASSLGVGLVYNEQFF. For the CDR3, the DNA is TGTGCCAGCAGCTTGGGAGTGGGACTAGTCTACAATGAGCAGTTCTTC.

This clone was observed once. The chain uses TRBV2 and TRBJ1-2; 8 bases are a match to TRBD1. Trimming at V came to 0 bases and at J to 3 bases, leaving 3 bases not matched to a gene. Germline V CDR1 and CDR2: SNHLY, FYNNEI. The CDR3 is made up of 15 amino acids. CDR3 DNA sequence: TGTGCCAGCAGTGAAGCAGACAGGGGTGACTATGGCTACACCTTC. Translation gives CASSEADRGDYGYTF.

The chain recombines TRBV29-1 with TRBJ2-1, with 8 bases fitting TRBD2. With V trimmed by 5 bases and J by 7 bases, 10 bases remained unmatched. The CDR3 is made up of 14 amino acids. In germline, CDR1 is SQVTM, CDR2 ANQGSEA. The CDR3: CSVSSGSSANEQFF. The CDR3 bases are TGCAGCGTTTCCAGCGGGAGCTCTGCGAATGAGCAGTTCTTC.

To note about this clone: This may stem from a read error, because a much larger clone lies one nucleotide away. CDR3 in amino acids: CATSRGRGGYNEQFF. CDR3 sequence (DNA): TGTGCCACCAGCAGAGGGCGGGGGGGCTACAATGAGCAGTTCTTC. The chain has TRBV15 and TRBJ2-1, with 9 bases lining up with TRBD2. The CDR3 length is 15 residues. CDR1 and CDR2 from the germline V gene are LNHNV and YYDKDF (reference sequence). Trimming at V came to 1 base and at J to 3 bases, leaving 1 base not matched to a gene.

This chain uses TRBV9 with TRBJ1-2; 9 bases are shared with TRBD1. J gave up 7 bases and V 0 bases, and 13 bases lay outside the gene matches. The CDR3 spans 17 residues. Germline V gene lookup returns CDR1 SGDLS and CDR2 YYNGEE. In DNA, the CDR3 is TGTGCCAGCAGCGTAGGACCCACACAGGGGGCGACTATTGGCTACACCTTC. Protein: CASSVGPTQGATIGYTF.

V gene TRBV5-4 combines with J gene TRBJ2-7; 12 bases align to TRBD2. Germline V CDR1 and CDR2: SGHNT, YYREEE (reference sequence). The CDR3 is 17 residues long. V lost 3 bases to trimming and J lost 1 base; unmatched junction nucleotides: 8. The CDR3 loop is CASSSARLAGVSYEQYF. Written as DNA, the CDR3 is TGTGCCAGCAGCTCTGCCAGACTAGCGGGGGTATCCTACGAGCAGTACTTC.

The chain couples TRBV30 to TRBJ1-4; D is undetermined. The germline gives CDR1 GTSNPN, CDR2 SVGIG (reference sequence). The CDR3 runs 12 residues. V lost 6 bases and J 8 bases, leaving 13 bases between the germline ends. In nucleotides, the CDR3 is TGTGCCTGCCCCGGAGGCCCGGAAAAACTGTTTTTT. Amino acids: CACPGGPEKLFF.

The chain couples TRBV5-1 to TRBJ1-2; 7 nucleotides match TRBD1. Per the germline V gene, CDR1 is SGHRS and CDR2 is YFSETQ. The CDR3 runs 14 residues. Trimming at V came to 3 bases and at J to 2 bases, leaving 4 bases not matched to a gene. The CDR3 loop is CASSSRQGNYGYTF. The CDR3 region has the DNA TGCGCCAGCAGCTCGCGACAGGGCAACTATGGCTACACCTTC.

Details on this clone: The DNA is left out, because the CDR3 cannot be placed on it with certainty; the CDR3 is given as TCRdb lists it. The chain employs TRBV1 and TRBJ2-3; whether TRBD1, the table's D call, matches the DNA was not checked. TRBV1 is a pseudogene segment. The CDR3 length equals 16 residues, ends included. The CDR3 sequence: CTSSRFGQGSPDTQYF.

The V and J genes are TRBV10-1 and TRBJ2-1, with 8 nucleotides matching TRBD2. This CDR3 has 16 amino acids. J was trimmed by 4 bases and V by 3 bases; bases with no gene match: 8. Per the germline V gene, CDR1 is WNHNN and CDR2 is SYGVQD (reference sequence). Here the CDR3 reads CASSDLGIAGYNEQFF. DNA for the CDR3: TGCGCCAGCAGTGACCTTGGGATAGCGGGATACAATGAGCAGTTCTTC.

Details on this clone: One junction end does not reproduce the germline sequence, and a read error may be involved. The chain carries TRBV7-2 and TRBJ1-2; 9 nucleotides match TRBD1. The CDR3 totals 14 residues. The germline V gene has CDR1 SGHTA and CDR2 FQGNSA. CDR3 coding DNA: TGTGCCAGCAGCTCCGGGACAGGGTACTACGGCTACACCTTC. Encoded protein: CASSSGTGYYGYTF.

The chain employs TRBV24-1 and TRBJ2-5; perhaps TRBD1 as D (6 bases). CDR1 and CDR2 (germline): KGHDR, SFDVKD. The CDR3 is 12 residues long. With 7 bases removed from V and 4 bases from J, the gap between germline ends came to 9 bases. The CDR3: CATRGAGETQYF. The DNA for the CDR3 is TGTGCCACCAGGGGGGCCGGAGAGACCCAGTACTTC.

The V call is TRBV30, the J call TRBJ1-2, with 7 bases lining up with TRBD1. The V gene's germline CDR1 is GTSNPN and CDR2 SVGIG (reference sequence). CDR3 length: 13 residues. V lost 3 bases to trimming and J lost 5 bases; unmatched junction nucleotides: 6. The CDR3 loop is CAWSAGTAYGYTF. The CDR3 region has the DNA TGTGCCTGGAGCGCCGGGACAGCTTATGGCTACACCTTC.

The chain employs TRBV14 and TRBJ1-2; D unclear. Germline V lookup: CDR1 SGHDN, CDR2 FVKESK. This CDR3 has 15 amino acids. V was cut by 0 bases and J by 4 bases, with 12 bases left in between. CDR3 in amino acids: CASSQDIAATYGYTF. The CDR3 DNA sequence: TGTGCCAGCAGCCAAGATATAGCTGCAACCTATGGCTACACCTTC.

This clone was recorded once. V and J are TRBV6-5 and TRBJ1-1, with a weak D call TRBD1 (5 bases). This CDR3 comprises 13 residues. Germline CDR1 reads MNHEY; CDR2 reads SVGAGI. The DNA for the CDR3 is TGTGCAGTTTTGATACGGGGGGGACTTGAAGCTTTCTTT. Translated: CAVLIRGGLEAFF.

The rearrangement joins TRBV7-7 to TRBJ2-1, with D unclear. In germline, CDR1 is SSHAT, CDR2 FNYEAQ (reference sequence). V was shortened by 0 bases and J by 0 bases, with 6 bases between the two germline ends. The CDR3 runs to 15 residues. CDR3 nucleotides: TGTGCCAGCAGCTTAGCGGCAAGCTCCTACAATGAGCAGTTCTTC. Its protein product is CASSLAASSYNEQFF.

Points on this clone: In the same sample, other DNA sequences code for this CDR3. The gene calls are TRBV18 and TRBJ1-5; the D gene is possibly TRBD1 (6 bases). Germline lookup yields CDR1 KGHSH and CDR2 LQKENI. Trimming took off 3 bases at V and 4 bases at J, with 7 bases between the two ends. This CDR3 is 13 amino acids long. The CDR3 region has the DNA TGTGCCAGCTCACCTGACAGGAATCAGCCCCAGCATTTT. As protein: CASSPDRNQPQHF.

This rearrangement joins TRBV15 to TRBJ2-7; the D is unclear. Trimming removed 0 bases at V and 1 base at J, with 7 bases between. Germline V CDR1 and CDR2: LNHNV, YYDKDF (reference sequence). The CDR3 sequence is 14 residues long. The CDR3 sequence: CATSREASSYEQYF. The CDR3 DNA reads TGTGCCACCAGCAGAGAAGCTTCTTCCTACGAGCAGTACTTC.

The rearrangement joins TRBV2 to TRBJ2-1; 8 bases align to TRBD2. The V gene's germline CDR1 is SNHLY and CDR2 FYNNEI. The CDR3 totals 16 residues. V lost 4 bases to trimming and J lost 0 bases; unmatched junction nucleotides: 5. CDR3 bases: TGTGCCAGCAGTGGGAGACTAGCGAGCTCCTACAATGAGCAGTTCTTC. It translates to CASSGRLASSYNEQFF.

The chain employs TRBV4-3 and TRBJ2-6; weak D call: TRBD1 (7 bases). V lost 3 bases, J lost 2 bases, and 14 bases lay in between. Germline values: CDR1 LGHNA, CDR2 YSLEER. The CDR3 sequence is 17 residues long. The CDR3 is CASSQAPGGTGANVLTF. CDR3 nucleotide sequence: TGCGCCAGCAGCCAGGCCCCAGGGGGGACTGGGGCCAACGTCCTGACTTTC.

The chain uses TRBV29-1 and TRBJ1-1; tentative D call: TRBD1 (6 bases). The CDR3 consists of 14 residues. CDR1 and CDR2 (germline): SQVTM, ANQGSEA. Trimming pared 1 base from V and 4 bases from J, leaving 13 bases between. This CDR3 reads CSVEGGQRATEAFF. DNA for the CDR3: TGCAGCGTTGAAGGGGGGCAGAGGGCCACTGAAGCTTTCTTT.

This chain links TRBV19 with TRBJ2-7; D uncertain. The CDR3 loop spans 13 amino acids. The ends were cut back, 1 base at V and 7 bases at J, with 11 bases in the middle. Germline loops: CDR1 LNHDA, CDR2 SQIVND (reference sequence). The CDR3 reads CASSIVEAREQYF. CDR3 nucleotide sequence: TGTGCCAGTAGTATAGTGGAAGCGAGGGAGCAGTACTTC.

This clone was seen a single time. This chain connects TRBV27 to TRBJ2-1; the D gene is possibly TRBD1 (5 bases). Germline V gives CDR1 MNHEY, CDR2 SMNVEV (reference sequence). The CDR3 extends over 15 amino acids. Trimming removed 2 bases from V and 7 bases from J, with 15 bases in between. DNA for the CDR3: TGTGCCAGCAGTTTAGGCCAGGGATTTGCTAATGAGCAGTTCTTC. It yields the protein CASSLGQGFANEQFF.

The V gene is TRBV11-2, the J gene TRBJ1-2; TRBD1 matches at 9 bases. The CDR3 is 16 amino acids. In germline, CDR1 is SGHAT, CDR2 FQNNGV. Trimming at V came to 1 base and at J to 2 bases, leaving 5 bases not matched to a gene. For the CDR3, the DNA is TGTGCCAGCAGCTTAGGGGACAGGGTTTCCAACTATGGCTACACCTTC. Protein: CASSLGDRVSNYGYTF.